This TCR beta chain derives from a study of OX40 agonist ivuxolimab in advanced cancers. Looking at the study overall: Those treated in dose escalation had hepatocellular carcinoma, melanoma, renal cell cancer or head and neck cancer. Study-level results: More expanded clones were found, on average, in CD8+ than in CD4+ T cells. Doses of 0.1 to 3.0 mg/kg were accompanied by clonal expansion of CD4+ and CD8+ blood T cells by week 6.

The method was immunoSEQ multiplex PCR; TCRdb's version includes in-frame clones alone and lacks a portion of them. The sample consists of approximately 15,000 clones, roughly 79% of them appearing once. The CDR3 consists of 14 residues. CDR1 is PRHDT and CDR2 is FYEKMQ in the germline V gene (reference sequence). V was clipped by 5 bases and J by 2 bases, with 13 bases between them. This clone occurred once. Its antigen remains unknown. People who had autoimmune disease history or systemic immunosuppression were excluded. The material sequenced was CD4+ or CD8+ T cells sorted from blood, taken in a trial of the OX40 agonist ivuxolimab. The chain links TRBV13 to TRBJ2-7; D perhaps matches TRBD1 (5 bases). The sequence derives from an adult with an advanced solid tumor such as melanoma, head and neck, liver or kidney cancer. The CDR3: CASSEAGFPYEQYF. The CDR3 nucleotides read TGTGCCAGCAGCGAAGCAGGGTTCCCCTACGAGCAGTACTTC.